This passage covers 30 T cell receptor beta chains from one sample sequenced in a study of T cells in Graves' hyperthyroidism and ophthalmopathy. The CDR3 regions of TCR beta were amplified from RNA transcripts. First-round RT-PCR targeting the TCR CDR3 was performed with the HTBI primer set. TCRdb processed the multiplex PCR reads anew with MiXCR; each CDR3 protein has one entry. The table includes about 600,000 distinct CDR3 sequences, more than 13% detected once. Sequences were obtained from blood. Every receptor here comes from a woman younger than 35 with Graves' ophthalmopathy.

This clonotype was seen ten or more times. DNA for the CDR3: TGTGCCAGCAGTTTCGACAGTAATGAGCAGTTCTTC. Amino acid sequence: CASSFDSNEQFF. The rearrangement uses TRBV2 and TRBJ2-1, with a possible D match to TRBD1 (5 bases). The length of the CDR3 is 12 residues. Trimming left V 5 bases short and J 7 bases short, with 9 bases between. Germline V gives CDR1 SNHLY, CDR2 FYNNEI.

Points on this clonotype: At one of its ends the junction is not consistent with the germline gene, which may arise from a read error. The rearrangement links TRBV7-2 to TRBJ1-5, with 7 bases matching TRBD1. Per germline, CDR1 SGHTA and CDR2 FQGNSA. The CDR3 totals 13 residues. Here the CDR3 reads CASSSTGEQPQRF. In nucleotides, the CDR3 is TGTGCCAGCAGCTCTACAGGGGAACAGCCCCAGCGTTTT.

The sample holds many counts of this clonotype. The chain is built from TRBV24-1 and TRBJ2-5, with a possible D match to TRBD2 (5 bases). V lost 0 bases and J lost 2, with 12 bases in between. In germline, CDR1 is KGHDR, CDR2 SFDVKD. The CDR3 totals 16 residues. For the CDR3, the DNA is TGTGCCACCAGTGATTTGCTTAGCTCGGGACAAGAGACCCAGTACTTC. Its translation: CATSDLLSSGQETQYF.

This clonotype has a count of ten or more. The chain joins TRBV18 to TRBJ2-2; D possibly corresponds to TRBD1 (5 bases). Trimming took 4 bases from V and 3 from J, leaving 12 bases between them. This CDR3 is built from 15 residues. Germline V gives CDR1 KGHSH, CDR2 LQKENI. CDR3 region: CASSRIQGYTGELFF. For the CDR3, the DNA is TGTGCCAGCTCACGGATTCAGGGTTACACCGGGGAGCTGTTTTTT.

As concerns this clonotype: A read error may account for a junction end that differs from germline. This chain connects TRBV6-2 or TRBV6-3 to TRBJ2-1; D uncertain. There are 14 residues in the CDR3. Per the germline V gene, CDR1 is MNHEY and CDR2 is SVGEGT. The CDR3 here is CTSSYITDYNEQFF. In DNA form, the CDR3 reads TGTACCAGCAGTTACATCACGGACTACAATGAGCAGTTCTTC.

This clonotype has at least ten counts. This chain uses TRBV20-1 with TRBJ1-4, with no clear D. Trimming pared 5 bases from V and 3 bases from J, leaving 13 bases between. This CDR3 is 14 amino acids long. Germline V gives CDR1 DFQATT, CDR2 SNEGSKA (reference sequence). The DNA of the CDR3 is TGCAGTGCTGAAGTCCTACAGCCTAATGAAAAACTGTTTTTT. Translated: CSAEVLQPNEKLFF.

The chain employs TRBV5-5 and TRBJ1-6, with D perhaps TRBD1 (5 bases). Per the germline V gene, CDR1 is SGHKS and CDR2 is YYEKEE (reference sequence). CDR3 length: 15 residues. V was shortened by 4 bases and J by 7 bases, with 15 bases between the two germline ends. CDR3 sequence reads: CASSVTGTENSPLHF. The CDR3 DNA reads as TGTGCCAGCAGCGTAACCGGGACGGAAAATTCACCCCTCCACTTT.

This clonotype was recorded at least ten times. CDR3 nucleotide sequence: TGTGCCAGTAGTATGGTTGGGGACTTATCCTACGAGCAGTACTTC. Translating it yields CASSMVGDLSYEQYF. V gene TRBV19 combines with J gene TRBJ2-7; TRBD2 is a possible D gene (6 bases). Deletions cut 3 bases from V and 1 base from J, with 13 bases between. This CDR3 is 15 amino acids long. From germline, CDR1 is LNHDA and CDR2 SQIVND (reference sequence). The full variable domain, rest sourced from reference TRBV19 and TRBJ2-7, is DGGITQSPKYLFRKEGQNVTLSCEQNLNHDAMYWYRQDPGQGLRLIYYSQIVNDFQKGDIAEGYSVSREKKESFPLTVTSAQKNPTAFYLCASSMVGDLSYEQYFGPGTRLTVT.

This clonotype has ten or more counts. The chain joins TRBV30 to TRBJ2-1; D unresolved. The V end lost 1 base, the J end lost 12 bases, and 7 bases lay between the germline ends. Germline V gene data show CDR1 as GTSNPN and CDR2 as SVGIG (reference sequence). The CDR3 runs 10 residues. Here the CDR3 reads CAWSEEGQFF. The CDR3 bases are TGTGCCTGGAGTGAGGAAGGGCAGTTCTTC.

In regard to this clonotype: A much larger clone sits a single nucleotide away, making a read error possible. The V and J genes are TRBV18 and TRBJ2-7, with 7 bases lining up with TRBD1. The CDR3 spans 16 residues. CDR1 and CDR2 from the germline V gene are KGHSH and LQKENI. In nucleotides, the CDR3 is TGTGCCAGCTCACCATCGATCGGGGACAGAGACTACGGGCAGTACTTC. As protein: CASSPSIGDRDYGQYF.

This clonotype was seen a handful of times. The chain is built from TRBV4-1 and TRBJ1-2; perhaps TRBD1 as D (6 bases). CDR1 is MGHRA, CDR2 YSYEKL, per germline. The CDR3 is 16 residues long. V was pared by 3 bases and J by 4 bases, with 18 bases between. The CDR3 sequence is CASSHEQGERAYGYTF. The CDR3 DNA follows: TGCGCCAGCAGCCATGAACAGGGAGAACGCGCCTATGGCTACACCTTC.

This clonotype was detected many times. This rearrangement joins TRBV5-1 to TRBJ2-1; D gene unclear. Germline CDR1 is SGHRS and CDR2 is YFSETQ. CDR3 length: 15 residues. V was cut by 5 bases and J by 6 bases, with 18 bases left in between. The CDR3 DNA is TGCGCCAGCAGACGTCGGAGCCTAGAGGTCAATGAGCAGTTCTTC. Translating it yields CASRRRSLEVNEQFF.

In DNA form, the CDR3 reads TGTGCCAGCAGGGGACTAGGTATCGCCAATGAGCAGTTCTTC. As protein: CASRGLGIANEQFF. V and J are TRBV25-1 and TRBJ2-1; 8 bases match TRBD2. J was trimmed by 6 bases and V by 6 bases; bases with no gene match: 7. This CDR3 has 14 residues. From germline, CDR1 is MGHDK and CDR2 SYGVNS.

The chain has TRBV28 and TRBJ2-1; 10 nucleotides match TRBD1. Germline CDR1 and CDR2: MDHEN and SYDVKM. With V trimmed by 4 bases and J by 4 bases, 13 bases remained unmatched. The CDR3 has 18 residues. CDR3 region: CASSSGPNGTGVYNEQFF. The CDR3 nucleotides are TGTGCCAGCAGTTCGGGGCCGAATGGGACAGGGGTATACAATGAGCAGTTCTTC. The complete variable domain, with remaining parts taken from reference TRBV28 and TRBJ2-1, reads DVKVTQSSRYLVKRTGEKVFLECVQDMDHENMFWYRQDPGLGLRLIYFSYDVKMKEKGDIPEGYSVSREKKERFSLILESASTNQTSMYLCASSSGPNGTGVYNEQFFGPGTRLTVL.

Many counts were recorded for this clonotype. The chain combines TRBV28 with TRBJ2-6; D is ambiguous. CDR3 size: 16 residues. The germline CDR1 and CDR2 sequences are MDHEN and SYDVKM. Trimming removed 2 bases at V and 0 bases at J, with 8 bases between. DNA for the CDR3: TGTGCCAGCAGTTTAACTCAGTACTCTGGGGCCAACGTCCTGACTTTC. Its protein product is CASSLTQYSGANVLTF.

This clonotype appeared many times. CDR3 amino acids: CATPGLSGNCSTEAFF. In nucleotides, the CDR3 is TGTGCCACCCCGGGGTTATCCGGGAATTGCAGCACTGAAGCTTTCTTT. The rearrangement joins TRBV24-1 to TRBJ1-1; no clear D gene. Germline V gene sequence: CDR1 KGHDR, CDR2 SFDVKD. The CDR3 runs 16 residues. V was shortened by 9 bases and J by 4 bases, with 23 bases between the two germline ends.

V gene TRBV20-1 combines with J gene TRBJ1-2, with a weak D call TRBD1 (5 bases). This CDR3 is built from 12 residues. V gave up 5 bases and J gave up 4 bases, with 11 bases separating them. Per the germline V gene, CDR1 is DFQATT and CDR2 is SNEGSKA (reference sequence). CDR3 coding DNA: TGCAGTGCTGGGGACTCAATCTATGGCTACACCTTC. It codes for CSAGDSIYGYTF.

The sample holds many counts of this clonotype. The chain links TRBV28 to TRBJ2-3; D possibly corresponds to TRBD1 (5 bases). Germline CDR1 reads MDHEN; CDR2 reads SYDVKM. V lost 5 bases to trimming and J lost 0 bases, with 15 bases between them. CDR3 length equals 16 residues. Here the CDR3 reads CASSPSGHQSTDTQYF. CDR3 coding DNA: TGTGCCAGCAGTCCGAGTGGACACCAAAGCACAGATACGCAGTATTTT.

In this sample, this clonotype turned up many times. For the CDR3, the DNA is TGTGCCATCAGGGGTCAGGGACGGCTCACGGAGAACACCTTC. Translated: CAIRGQGRLTENTF. This chain joins TRBV10-3 and TRBJ1-2, with D possibly matching TRBD1 (5 bases). Trimming shortened V by 6 bases and J by 12 bases, and 23 bases separated the two germline ends. Germline values: CDR1 ENHRY, CDR2 SYGVKD. This CDR3 is built from 14 residues.

This chain connects TRBV6-1 to TRBJ2-5; D is undetermined. Germline assignment: CDR1 MNHNS and CDR2 SASEGT. Trimming removed 1 base at V and 9 bases at J, with 6 bases between. CDR3 length: 11 amino acids. CDR3 sequence: CASSEDTAQYF. The CDR3 DNA follows: TGTGCCAGCAGTGAAGATACGGCCCAGTACTTC.

This chain links TRBV19 with TRBJ1-2, with D tentatively TRBD1 (5 bases). V lost 4 bases and J 6 bases, leaving 18 bases between the germline ends. The CDR3 totals 15 residues. Germline V CDR1 and CDR2: LNHDA, SQIVND (reference sequence). CDR3 protein: CASSTGAGRGDGYTF. The CDR3 coding sequence is TGTGCCAGTAGTACCGGCGCGGGGCGGGGAGATGGCTACACCTTC. Variable domain in full (rest from reference TRBV19 and TRBJ1-2): DGGITQSPKYLFRKEGQNVTLSCEQNLNHDAMYWYRQDPGQGLRLIYYSQIVNDFQKGDIAEGYSVSREKKESFPLTVTSAQKNPTAFYLCASSTGAGRGDGYTFGSGTRLTVV.

This clonotype has at least ten counts. The chain combines TRBV7-9 with TRBJ2-7, with 7 bases aligning to TRBD1. Trimming took 5 bases from V and 1 from J; bases not matched to a gene: 11. Germline assignment: CDR1 SEHNR and CDR2 FQNEAQ (reference sequence). The length of the CDR3 is 16 residues. The CDR3 DNA sequence: TGTGCCAGCAGCCTAAGTGGCCGGGACAGATCCTACGAGCAGTACTTC. Encoded protein: CASSLSGRDRSYEQYF.

This clonotype was detected ten times or more. The V call is TRBV24-1, the J call TRBJ2-7, with TRBD1 matching 7 bases. The J segment lost 3 bases and the V segment lost 4 bases, leaving 8 bases of the junction unmatched. This CDR3 contains 15 residues. Germline CDR1 and CDR2: KGHDR and SFDVKD. The CDR3 loop is CATSDSTGANYEQYF. The CDR3 DNA reads TGTGCCACCAGTGACTCCACAGGGGCGAACTACGAGCAGTACTTC.

This clonotype showed up many times. This chain links TRBV2 with TRBJ1-5; D is unclear. Germline V gene lookup returns CDR1 SNHLY and CDR2 FYNNEI. CDR3 size: 12 residues. The V end lost 7 bases, the J end lost 7 bases, and 11 bases lay between the germline ends. The CDR3 protein is CASTVRVQPQHF. DNA of the CDR3: TGTGCCAGCACCGTCCGAGTCCAGCCCCAGCATTTT.

This clonotype appeared many times. The CDR3, as DNA: TGTGCCAGCAGCTTAGGCAGGACCGGGCAGCCCCAGCATTTT. It translates to CASSLGRTGQPQHF. The chain carries TRBV7-2 and TRBJ1-5, with D unresolved. With 1 base removed from V and 7 bases from J, the gap between germline ends came to 11 bases. Germline CDR1 and CDR2: SGHTA and FQGNSA. This CDR3 contains 14 residues.

About this clonotype itself: Possible read error: a much larger clone is one base away. The chain has TRBV7-7 and TRBJ2-1; TRBD2 matches at 8 bases. The CDR3 is made up of 15 amino acids. Germline values: CDR1 SSHAT, CDR2 FNYEAQ (reference sequence). The CDR3 nucleotides read TGTGCTAGCAGCTTAGCGCCGGGAGGGCCCAACGAGCAGTTCTTC. It specifies CASSLAPGGPNEQFF.

This clonotype has ten or more counts. The chain employs TRBV6-1 and TRBJ2-5, with 7 bases matching TRBD2. V trimming: 5 bases; J trimming: 3 bases; junction bases outside the gene matches: 6. The CDR3 sequence is 14 residues long. Looked up from germline, CDR1 is MNHNS and CDR2 is SASEGT. This chain's CDR3 is CASSLISGKETQYF. CDR3 coding DNA: TGTGCCAGCAGTCTTATCAGCGGGAAAGAGACCCAGTACTTC.

The V call is TRBV7-2, the J call TRBJ1-1; D is perhaps TRBD1 (5 bases). Germline CDR1 reads SGHTA; CDR2 reads FQGNSA. The CDR3 length is 14 residues. V lost 5 bases, J lost 4 bases, and 14 bases lay in between. CDR3 in amino acids: CASSAQVITTEAFF. The CDR3, as DNA: TGTGCCAGCAGCGCACAGGTTATAACCACTGAAGCTTTCTTT.

This clonotype was seen more than once but under ten times. The chain has TRBV19 and TRBJ1-4, with unresolved D. The CDR3 contains 16 residues. V was pared by 5 bases and J by 0 bases, with 13 bases between. Per the germline V gene, CDR1 is LNHDA and CDR2 is SQIVND (reference sequence). The CDR3 region is CASSEERAATNEKLFF. The DNA for the CDR3 is TGTGCCAGTAGTGAGGAGAGGGCGGCAACTAATGAAAAACTGTTTTTT.

This rearrangement joins TRBV18 to TRBJ1-2; 11 bases map to TRBD1. The germline gives CDR1 KGHSH, CDR2 LQKENI. The CDR3 is made up of 15 amino acids. The ends lost 5 bases at V and 7 bases at J; junction bases unmatched: 9. In nucleotides, the CDR3 is TGTGCCAGCTCAGCAGGACAGGGGGCGCCGTCTGGCTACACCTTC. It translates to CASSAGQGAPSGYTF.